The count of the clone carrying this T cell receptor (beta chain) is one. Its antigen is unidentified. TRB rearrangements were amplified by multiplex PCR with BIOMED2 TRB-A/B primers. One entry per CDR3 protein results from TCRdb running MiXCR on the multiplex PCR reads. In the table there are about 12,000 distinct CDR3 sequences, just under 30% of which are singletons. There are 16 residues in the CDR3. Trimming took 5 bases from V and 7 from J; bases not matched to a gene: 11. Per germline, CDR1 MNHEY and CDR2 SVGAGI. The entry originates in a study of T and B cells in COVID-19 patients. At the level of the study: Peripheral blood came from COVID-19 patients with active infection or after recovery. In the active-infection cohort, about 90% of the 20 patients had comorbidities linked to unfavorable COVID-19 outcome. Broader study findings: Symptomatic-phase blood samples from mildly ill patients and early samples from severe cases were scarce. Patients with COVID-19 reportedly showed strongly skewed T cell receptor beta variable and joining gene usage.

Blood genomic DNA input for TRB amplification was 250-500 ng. Material: blood. This TCR came from a human donor who had recovered from COVID-19. The rearrangement joins TRBV6-5 to TRBJ2-7; TRBD2 matches at 13 bases. CDR3 in DNA: TGTGCCAGCAGTGGGACTAGCGGGAAAAAGTCTGGTGAGCAGTACTTC. Translation gives CASSGTSGKKSGEQYF.